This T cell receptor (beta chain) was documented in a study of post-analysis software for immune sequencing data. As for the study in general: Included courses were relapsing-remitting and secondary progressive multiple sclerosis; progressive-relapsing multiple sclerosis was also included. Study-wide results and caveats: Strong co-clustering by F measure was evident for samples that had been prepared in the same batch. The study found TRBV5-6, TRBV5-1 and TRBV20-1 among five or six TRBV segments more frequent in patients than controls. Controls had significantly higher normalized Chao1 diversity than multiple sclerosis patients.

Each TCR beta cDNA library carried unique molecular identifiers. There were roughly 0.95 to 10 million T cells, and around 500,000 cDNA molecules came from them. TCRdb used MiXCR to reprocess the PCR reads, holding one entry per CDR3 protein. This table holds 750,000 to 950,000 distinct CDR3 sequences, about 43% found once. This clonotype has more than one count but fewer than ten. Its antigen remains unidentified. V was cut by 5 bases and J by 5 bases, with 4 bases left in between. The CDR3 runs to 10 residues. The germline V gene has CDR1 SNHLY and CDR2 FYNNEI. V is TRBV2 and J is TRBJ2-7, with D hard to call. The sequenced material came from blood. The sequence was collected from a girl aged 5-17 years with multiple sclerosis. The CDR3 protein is CASSQDEQYF. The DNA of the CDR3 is TGTGCCAGCAGTCAGGACGAGCAGTACTTC.